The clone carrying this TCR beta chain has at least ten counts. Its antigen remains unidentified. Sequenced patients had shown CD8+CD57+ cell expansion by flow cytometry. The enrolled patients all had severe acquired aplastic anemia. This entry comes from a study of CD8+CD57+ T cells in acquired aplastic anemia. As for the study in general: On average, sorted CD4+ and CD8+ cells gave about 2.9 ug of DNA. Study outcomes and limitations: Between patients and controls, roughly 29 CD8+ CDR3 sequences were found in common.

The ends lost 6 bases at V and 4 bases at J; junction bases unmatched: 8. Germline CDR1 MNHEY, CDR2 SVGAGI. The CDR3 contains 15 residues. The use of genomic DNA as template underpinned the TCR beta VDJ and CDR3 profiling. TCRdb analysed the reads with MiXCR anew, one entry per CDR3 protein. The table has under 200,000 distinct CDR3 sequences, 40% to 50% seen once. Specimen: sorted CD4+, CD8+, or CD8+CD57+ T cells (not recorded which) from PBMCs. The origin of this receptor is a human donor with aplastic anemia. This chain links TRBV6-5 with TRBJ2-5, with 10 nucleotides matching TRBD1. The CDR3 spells CASRPGQGLRETQYF. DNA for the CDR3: TGTGCCAGCAGGCCGGGACAGGGGTTGCGAGAGACCCAGTACTTC.